Listed below are T cell receptor beta chains from one sample, sequenced in a study of blood T cell repertoires in COVID-19. Libraries were prepared by immunoSEQ multiplex PCR; TCRdb keeps only in-frame clonotypes and omits some of them. The table lists roughly 270,000 clones, around 90% of them singletons. Material for sequencing was peripheral blood. The receptors stem from a man aged 18 to 35 with active or convalescent COVID-19. Both conserved end residues are part of each CDR3. The order of the fields is D gene, V gene, CDR3 length, clone size, J gene, CDR3 protein, CDR3 DNA. The D gene is left open where the match is weak. Part of the rows lack a size; the others show once, few, many or a class for expanded clones.

D: TRBD2
V: TRBV9
length: 15
size: .
J: TRBJ2-7
CDR3: CASSGGTSGVYEQYF
DNA: TGTGCCAGCAGCGGGGGGACTAGCGGGGTCTACGAGCAGTACTTC

D: TRBD1
V: TRBV20-1
length: 11
size: .
J: TRBJ1-2
CDR3: CRATGEGGYTF
DNA: TGCAGAGCTACAGGGGAAGGTGGCTACACCTTC

D: TRBD1
V: TRBV6-5
length: 15
size: .
J: TRBJ2-7
CDR3: CASRVDGQGAGEQYF
DNA: TGTGCCAGCAGAGTAGACGGACAGGGGGCGGGGGAGCAGTACTTC

D: TRBD1
V: TRBV6-6
length: 15
size: .
J: TRBJ1-1
CDR3: CASSYLGQGDTEAFF
DNA: TGTGCCAGCAGTTACCTCGGACAGGGAGACACTGAAGCTTTCTTT

D: .
V: TRBV18
length: 17
size: .
J: TRBJ2-2
CDR3: CASSTQLASSNTGELFF
DNA: TGTGCCAGCTCAACACAACTAGCTAGCTCGAACACCGGGGAGCTGTTTTTT

D: .
V: TRBV4-1
length: 14
size: .
J: TRBJ1-2
CDR3: CASSHEDFNYGYTF
DNA: TGCGCCAGCAGCCATGAGGATTTTAACTATGGCTACACCTTC

D: TRBD1
V: TRBV3-1/TRBV3-2
length: 14
size: .
J: TRBJ2-2
CDR3: CASSSQGAHGELFF
DNA: TGTGCCAGCAGCTCACAGGGGGCTCACGGGGAGCTGTTTTTT

D: TRBD1
V: TRBV6-2/TRBV6-3
length: 15
size: .
J: TRBJ1-2
CDR3: CASSYSRGLGYGYTF
DNA: TGTGCCAGCAGTTACTCGAGGGGGCTCGGCTATGGCTACACCTTC

D: .
V: TRBV29-1
length: 12
size: .
J: TRBJ1-3
CDR3: CSVPGIGNTIYF
DNA: TGCAGCGTTCCAGGGATCGGAAACACCATATATTTT

D: TRBD1
V: TRBV27
length: 15
size: .
J: TRBJ2-7
CDR3: CASSYARDSFYEQYF
DNA: TGTGCCAGCTCCTACGCCCGGGACAGTTTCTACGAGCAGTACTTC

D: .
V: TRBV19
length: 14
size: .
J: TRBJ1-2
CDR3: CASSYQGPNYGYTF
DNA: TGTGCCAGTAGTTATCAGGGTCCTAACTATGGCTACACCTTC

D: TRBD1
V: TRBV4-1
length: 13
size: .
J: TRBJ1-2
CDR3: CASRQTGGGGYTF
DNA: TGCGCCAGCAGGCAGACAGGGGGGGGAGGCTACACCTTC

D: .
V: TRBV5-1
length: 16
size: few
J: TRBJ2-3
CDR3: CASSLGMAGSTDTQYF
DNA: TGCGCCAGCAGCTTGGGAATGGCGGGTAGCACAGATACGCAGTATTTT

D: TRBD2
V: TRBV24-1
length: 14
size: .
J: TRBJ2-3
CDR3: CATSPGGSTDTQYF
DNA: TGTGCCACCAGTCCGGGGGGAAGCACAGATACGCAGTATTTT

D: .
V: TRBV6-5
length: 14
size: .
J: TRBJ2-3
CDR3: CASSYPTVADTQYF
DNA: TGTGCCAGCAGTTACCCGACAGTTGCAGATACGCAGTATTTT

D: .
V: TRBV27
length: 16
size: .
J: TRBJ2-3
CDR3: CASSLGPLPATDTQYF
DNA: TGTGCCAGCAGTTTAGGGCCCCTACCCGCTACAGATACGCAGTATTTT

D: .
V: TRBV19
length: 13
size: .
J: TRBJ2-7
CDR3: CASSIVGGNEQYF
DNA: TGTGCCAGTAGTATCGTAGGCGGGAACGAGCAGTACTTC

D: TRBD1
V: TRBV19
length: 15
size: .
J: TRBJ2-2
CDR3: CASTVDRGLVGELFF
DNA: TGTGCCAGTACCGTGGACAGGGGGCTTGTCGGGGAGCTGTTTTTT

D: .
V: TRBV11-1
length: 13
size: .
J: TRBJ1-2
CDR3: CASSLAGDHGYTF
DNA: TGTGCCAGCAGCTTAGCAGGGGATCACGGCTACACCTTC

D: .
V: TRBV5-6
length: 15
size: .
J: TRBJ1-2
CDR3: CASSLGPAGYYGYTF
DNA: TGTGCCAGCAGCTTGGGGCCCGCAGGCTACTATGGCTACACCTTC

D: .
V: TRBV18
length: 11
size: .
J: TRBJ1-1
CDR3: CASSPGLEAFF
DNA: TGTGCCAGCTCACCGGGACTTGAAGCTTTCTTT

D: TRBD1
V: TRBV11-2
length: 17
size: .
J: TRBJ2-5
CDR3: CASSGLSQGALFGTQYF
DNA: TGTGCCAGCAGCGGCCTTTCTCAGGGGGCCCTTTTCGGGACCCAGTACTTC

D: TRBD1
V: TRBV7-9
length: 15
size: .
J: TRBJ1-5
CDR3: CASSPEDRVMEPQHF
DNA: TGTGCCAGCAGCCCGGAGGACAGGGTAATGGAGCCCCAGCATTTT

D: .
V: TRBV27
length: 12
size: .
J: TRBJ1-5
CDR3: CASSSSSGKEHF
DNA: TGTGCCAGCAGTTCGTCATCCGGGAAGGAGCATTTT

D: .
V: TRBV15
length: 18
size: .
J: TRBJ1-1
CDR3: CATSRDKRGGRLNTEAFF
DNA: TGTGCCACCAGCAGAGATAAAAGAGGAGGGAGGCTGAACACTGAAGCTTTCTTT

D: .
V: TRBV5-5
length: 11
size: few
J: TRBJ2-7
CDR3: CASSLAYEQYF
DNA: TGTGCCAGCAGCTTGGCTTACGAGCAGTACTTC

D: .
V: TRBV13
length: 13
size: .
J: TRBJ2-7
CDR3: CASSPPGDYEQYF
DNA: TGTGCCAGCAGCCCTCCGGGAGACTACGAGCAGTACTTC

D: .
V: TRBV6-1
length: 14
size: .
J: TRBJ2-7
CDR3: CASSEWSGGWDRYF
DNA: TGTGCCAGCAGTGAATGGAGCGGGGGTTGGGACAGGTACTTC

D: .
V: TRBV18
length: 19
size: .
J: TRBJ2-2
CDR3: CASSPPMQLTISNTGELFF
DNA: TGTGCCAGCTCACCACCTATGCAACTCACGATTTCGAACACCGGGGAGCTGTTTTTT

D: TRBD1
V: TRBV14
length: 15
size: .
J: TRBJ1-2
CDR3: CASSLTGAPNYGYTF
DNA: TGTGCCAGCAGCCTAACAGGGGCCCCTAACTATGGCTACACCTTC

D: TRBD1
V: TRBV19
length: 14
size: .
J: TRBJ2-7
CDR3: CASSRTGGTNEQYF
DNA: TGTGCCAGTAGTAGGACAGGGGGCACAAACGAGCAGTACTTC

D: TRBD2
V: TRBV15
length: 15
size: few
J: TRBJ2-5
CDR3: CATSRKLAGEETQYF
DNA: TGTGCCACCAGCAGGAAACTAGCGGGGGAAGAGACCCAGTACTTC

D: TRBD1
V: TRBV5-5
length: 15
size: .
J: TRBJ2-4
CDR3: CASSSGQGGGDIQYF
DNA: TGTGCCAGCAGCTCCGGACAGGGAGGCGGTGACATTCAGTACTTC